The next 13 T cell receptor beta chains were all read from a single sample in a study of neurological immune-mediated disorders. TCRdb analysed the 5' RACE reads with MiXCR anew, one entry per CDR3 protein. The table lists around 70,000 distinct CDR3 sequences, around 5.5% of them singletons, with 2.8% in the top ten. Sequenced sample: PBMCs. The receptors come from a woman aged 30 to 39 with multiple sclerosis.

This clonotype has ten or more counts. This sequence joins TRBV11-3 and TRBJ2-1; TRBD2 matches at 16 bases. Trimming cost V 5 bases and J 7 bases; bases outside gene matches: 5. The CDR3 consists of 16 residues. The germline CDR1 and CDR2 sequences are SGHNT and YENEEA. CDR3 loop: CASSPGTSGGENEQFF. As DNA, the CDR3 is TGTGCCAGCAGCCCCGGGACTAGCGGGGGGGAGAATGAGCAGTTCTTC. Full variable domain (remainder filled in from reference TRBV11-3 and TRBJ2-1): EAGVVQSPRYKIIEKKQPVAFWCNPISGHNTLYWYLQNLGQGPELLIRYENEEAVDDSQLPKDRFSAERLKGVDSTLKIQPAELGDSAVYLCASSPGTSGGENEQFFGPGTRLTVL.

This clonotype has a count of ten or more. The V gene is TRBV20-1, the J gene TRBJ2-7, with unresolved D. The CDR3 is made up of 11 amino acids. Trimming cost V 7 bases and J 7 bases, with 14 bases left between them. Germline CDR1 and CDR2: DFQATT and SNEGSKA (reference sequence). CDR3 DNA sequence: TGCAGTGTAAATAGGGCTCGGGAGCAGTACTTC. Translation gives CSVNRAREQYF.

A few counts support this clonotype. The chain recombines TRBV28 with TRBJ2-1; D perhaps matches TRBD2 (5 bases). Germline CDR1 is MDHEN and CDR2 is SYDVKM. Trimming shortened V by 5 bases and J by 4 bases, and 15 bases separated the two germline ends. The CDR3 has 15 amino acids. The CDR3 bases are TGTGCCAGCAGTCCAAGAGGGCCAATATACAATGAGCAGTTCTTC. Protein: CASSPRGPIYNEQFF.

This clonotype was counted between two and nine times. The junction does not match germline at one end; this may be a read error. This chain connects TRBV7-7 to TRBJ1-1, with D perhaps matching TRBD1 (5 bases). CDR1 and CDR2 from the germline V gene are SSHAT and FNYEAQ (reference sequence). The CDR3 sequence is 13 residues long. The CDR3 DNA reads as TGTGCTAGCAGCTTAGGGGAGGGCACTGAAGCTTTCTTT. Residues: CASSLGEGTEAFF.

This clonotype has more than one count but fewer than ten. This chain connects TRBV7-8 to TRBJ2-1; tentatively, D is TRBD2 (5 bases). The V end was cut by 4 bases, the J end by 5 bases, with 12 bases between. CDR3 length: 14 residues. Germline V gene sequence: CDR1 SGHVS, CDR2 FQNEAQ. CDR3 sequence reads: CASSSRGLHNEQFF. The CDR3 DNA reads as TGTGCCAGCAGCTCGAGAGGGTTGCACAATGAGCAGTTCTTC. The whole variable domain, filled in from reference TRBV7-8 and TRBJ2-1, reads GAGVSQSPRYKVAKRGQDVALRCDPISGHVSLFWYQQALGQGPEFLTYFQNEAQLDKSGLPSDRFFAERPEGSVSTLKIQRTQQEDSAVYLCASSSRGLHNEQFFGPGTRLTVL.

This clonotype was picked up a small number of times. This sequence joins TRBV6-5 and TRBJ2-7; 7 nucleotides match TRBD1. Germline V gene sequence: CDR1 MNHEY, CDR2 SVGAGI. This CDR3 is built from 12 residues. Trimming removed 5 bases from V and 6 bases from J; junction bases left unmatched: 4. CDR3 sequence: CASSRQGSEQYF. Here the CDR3 DNA reads TGTGCCAGCAGTAGACAGGGTTCCGAGCAGTACTTC.

This clonotype was picked up many times. The chain combines TRBV27 with TRBJ1-4; perhaps TRBD1 as D (5 bases). V was pared by 3 bases and J by 2 bases, with 7 bases between. The CDR3 is 14 amino acids. The germline V gene has CDR1 MNHEY and CDR2 SMNVEV (reference sequence). The CDR3 protein is CASSFSGTNEKLFF. The CDR3 region has the DNA TGTGCCAGCAGTTTTTCAGGGACTAATGAAAAACTGTTTTTT.

This clonotype has just a few counts. One junction end disagrees with the germline gene, perhaps due to a read error. The chain couples TRBV6-5 to TRBJ1-5; TRBD1 matches 7 bases. CDR1 and CDR2 from the germline V gene are MNHEY and SVGAGI. CDR3 length equals 14 residues. CDR3 sequence reads: CASSELQGYQPQNF. In DNA, the CDR3 is TGTGCCAGCAGTGAATTACAGGGGTATCAGCCCCAGAATTTT.

This clonotype occurred many times. This rearrangement joins TRBV27 to TRBJ1-2; a possible D gene is TRBD1 (6 bases). The CDR3 runs 13 residues. Between the trimmed V and J ends, which lost 2 bases and 5 bases, there was a span of 9 bases. Looked up from germline, CDR1 is MNHEY and CDR2 is SMNVEV (reference sequence). The CDR3 sequence is CASSLQGQYGYTF. The CDR3 DNA reads TGTGCCAGCAGTTTACAGGGACAATATGGCTACACCTTC.

Many counts were recorded for this clonotype. The chain carries TRBV5-1 and TRBJ2-7; D is possibly TRBD1 (5 bases). The CDR3 loop spans 12 amino acids. V lost 3 bases, J lost 3 bases, and 7 bases lay in between. Germline loops: CDR1 SGHRS, CDR2 YFSETQ. CDR3 residues: CASSYDSYEQYF. The DNA for the CDR3 is TGCGCCAGCAGCTATGACAGCTACGAGCAGTACTTC.

This clonotype has a count of ten or more. The chain has TRBV20-1 and TRBJ1-3; D is undetermined. CDR1 DFQATT and CDR2 SNEGSKA come from the germline V gene (reference sequence). Trimming stripped 1 base from V and 4 bases from J, with 20 bases between. The CDR3 runs 17 residues. CDR3 DNA: TGCAGTGCTAGAGGATCGATGGGCACGGAGGTCGGAAACACCATATATTTT. This codes for CSARGSMGTEVGNTIYF.

Concerning this clonotype: The junction and the germline gene differ at one end; a read error may be behind it. V gene TRBV7-8 combines with J gene TRBJ1-6, with a tentative D call TRBD1 (5 bases). This CDR3 comprises 16 residues. Looked up from germline, CDR1 is SGHVS and CDR2 is FQNEAQ. The CDR3 loop is CASSHRRGAYNSPPHF. As DNA, the CDR3 is TGTGCCAGCAGCCACCGCCGGGGCGCCTATAATTCACCCCCCCACTTT.

The gene calls are TRBV7-3 and TRBJ2-1, with 7 bases identical to TRBD2. Germline V gene data show CDR1 as SGHTA and CDR2 as FQGTGA. V was clipped by 4 bases and J by 6 bases; unmatched bases: 3. The CDR3 totals 13 residues. CDR3 sequence reads: CASSSGGGNEQFF. Written as DNA, the CDR3 is TGTGCCAGCAGCTCGGGGGGTGGCAATGAGCAGTTCTTC.